This T cell receptor beta chain is drawn from a study of CD8 T cells in ankylosing spondylitis. This clonotype has only a few counts. Its antigen is unknown. TCRdb processed the 5' RACE reads anew with MiXCR; each CDR3 protein has one entry. The sample has 670,000 or so distinct CDR3 sequences; around 20% are singletons. The study's findings and limits: A TCR beta motif of several highly homologous variants seemed to mark ankylosing spondylitis blood.

The clonotype originates from a male donor with ankylosing spondylitis. Sequenced: blood, either unsorted or a sorted T cell fraction (not recorded which).

The CDR3 spells CASRPWGEETQYF. In DNA form, the CDR3 reads TGTGCCAGCAGGCCCTGGGGGGAAGAGACCCAGTACTTC. The J gene is TRBJ2-5, the V gene TRBV12-3 or TRBV12-4; maybe TRBD2 (6 bases). V dropped 6 bases and J dropped 3 bases, with 11 bases sitting between them. This CDR3 has 13 amino acids.